This T cell receptor (beta chain) is drawn from a study of control samples from healthy donors and cancer patients (dated by TCRdb to the early 2020s). The method was the immunoSEQ multiplex PCR assay. TCRdb limited this immuneACCESS table to in-frame rearrangements with V and J called. A share of clones is missing; checked studies link under half to unresolved V genes, and the rest is unexplained. The sample table lists 100,000 to 150,000 clones, about 92% of them with a count of one. Of the sample, 0.58% falls within the top ten clones. Notes on this clone: Its target antigen remains unknown. One base away there is no much larger clone; base qualities are not given.

Measured from the cysteine to the phenylalanine, the CDR3 is 16 residues long. The kept DNA is CDR3 alone, 48 bases in frame from the first base. The germline V end is reduced by 3 bases and the J end by 2 bases; junction bases left unmatched: 10. In the germline V gene (reference sequence), CDR1 corresponds to DFQATT and CDR2 to SNEGSKA. The receptor was isolated from a man aged 80 or over with head and neck cancer. The sequenced material came from PBMCs. The chain links TRBV20-1 with TRBJ2-5, and 9 bases in between align with TRBD2. The CDR3 reads CSASQTFAGGQETQYF. The sequenced DNA: TGCAGTGCTAGTCAGACGTTTGCGGGAGGGCAAGAGACCCAGTACTTC.